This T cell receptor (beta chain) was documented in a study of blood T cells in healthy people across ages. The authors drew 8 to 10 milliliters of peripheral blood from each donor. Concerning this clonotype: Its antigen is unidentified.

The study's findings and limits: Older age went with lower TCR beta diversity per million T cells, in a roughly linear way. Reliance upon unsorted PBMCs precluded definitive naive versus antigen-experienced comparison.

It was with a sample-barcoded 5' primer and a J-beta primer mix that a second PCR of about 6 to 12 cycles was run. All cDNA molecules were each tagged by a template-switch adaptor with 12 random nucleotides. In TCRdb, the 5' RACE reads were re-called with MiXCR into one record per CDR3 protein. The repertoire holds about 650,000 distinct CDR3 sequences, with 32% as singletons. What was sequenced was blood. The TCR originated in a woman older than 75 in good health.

CDR3 loop: CASSQDRTYGYTF. For the CDR3, the DNA is TGTGCCAGCAGCCAAGACAGAACCTATGGCTACACCTTC. The chain links TRBV5-6 to TRBJ1-2, with D tentatively TRBD1 (5 bases). This CDR3 region has 13 residues. V lost 4 bases to trimming and J lost 4 bases, with 11 bases between them. Germline CDR1 SGHDT, CDR2 YYEEEE.